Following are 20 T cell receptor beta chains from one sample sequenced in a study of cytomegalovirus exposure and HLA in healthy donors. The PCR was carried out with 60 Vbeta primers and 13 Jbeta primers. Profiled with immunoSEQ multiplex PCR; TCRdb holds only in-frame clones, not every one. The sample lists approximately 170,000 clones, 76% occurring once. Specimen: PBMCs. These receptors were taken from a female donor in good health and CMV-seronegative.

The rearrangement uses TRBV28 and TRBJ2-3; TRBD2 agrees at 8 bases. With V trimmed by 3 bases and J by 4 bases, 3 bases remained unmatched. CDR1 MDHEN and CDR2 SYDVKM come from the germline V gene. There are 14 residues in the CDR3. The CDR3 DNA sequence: TGTGCCAGCAGTTTGGAACTAGCGGCAGATACGCAGTATTTT. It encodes CASSLELAADTQYF.

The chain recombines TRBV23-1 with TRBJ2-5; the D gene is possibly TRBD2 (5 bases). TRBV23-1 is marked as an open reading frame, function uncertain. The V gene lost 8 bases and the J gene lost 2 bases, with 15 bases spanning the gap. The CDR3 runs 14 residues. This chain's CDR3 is CASRCRRTQETQYF. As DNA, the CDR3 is TGCGCCAGCCGGTGTAGAAGGACTCAAGAGACCCAGTACTTC.

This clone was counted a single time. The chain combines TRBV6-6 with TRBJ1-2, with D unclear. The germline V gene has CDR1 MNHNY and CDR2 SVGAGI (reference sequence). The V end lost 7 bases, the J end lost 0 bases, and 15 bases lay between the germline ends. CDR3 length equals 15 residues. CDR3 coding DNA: TGTGCCAGCAATTCACGACACCCAGCTAACTATGGCTACACCTTC. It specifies CASNSRHPANYGYTF.

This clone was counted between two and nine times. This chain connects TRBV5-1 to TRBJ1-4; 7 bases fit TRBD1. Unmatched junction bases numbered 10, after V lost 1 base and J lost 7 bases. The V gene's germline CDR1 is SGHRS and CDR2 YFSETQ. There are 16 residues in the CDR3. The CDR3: CASSLTGDSVREKLFF. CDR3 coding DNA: TGCGCCAGCAGCTTGACAGGGGACAGTGTACGTGAAAAACTGTTTTTT.

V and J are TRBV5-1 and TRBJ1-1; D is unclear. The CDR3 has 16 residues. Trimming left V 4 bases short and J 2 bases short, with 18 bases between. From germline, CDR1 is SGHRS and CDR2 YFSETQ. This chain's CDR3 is CASSLPDSSPNTEAFF. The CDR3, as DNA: TGCGCCAGCAGCCTCCCTGACTCGTCCCCAAACACTGAAGCTTTCTTT.

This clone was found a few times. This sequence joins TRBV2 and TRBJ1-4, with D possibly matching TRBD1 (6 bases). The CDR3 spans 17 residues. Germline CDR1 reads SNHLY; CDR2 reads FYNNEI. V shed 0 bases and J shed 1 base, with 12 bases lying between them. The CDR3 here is CASSEAHRVGTNEKLFF. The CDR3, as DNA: TGTGCCAGCAGTGAAGCGCACAGGGTGGGAACTAATGAAAAACTGTTTTTT. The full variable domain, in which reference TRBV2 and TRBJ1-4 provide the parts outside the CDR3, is EPEVTQTPSHQVTQMGQEVILRCVPISNHLYFYWYRQILGQKVEFLVSFYNNEISEKSEIFDDQFSVERPDGSNFTLKIRSTKLEDSAMYFCASSEAHRVGTNEKLFFGSGTQLSVL.

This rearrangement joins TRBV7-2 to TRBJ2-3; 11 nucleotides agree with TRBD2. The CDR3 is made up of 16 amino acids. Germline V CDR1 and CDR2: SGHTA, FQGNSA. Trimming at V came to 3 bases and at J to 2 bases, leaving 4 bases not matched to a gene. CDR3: CASSFTGLAVTDTQYF. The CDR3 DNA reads TGTGCCAGCAGCTTTACGGGACTAGCGGTCACAGATACGCAGTATTTT. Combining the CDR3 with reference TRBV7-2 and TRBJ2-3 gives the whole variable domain GAGVSQSPSNKVTEKGKDVELRCDPISGHTALYWYRQSLGQGLEFLIYFQGNSAPDKSGLPSDRFSAERTGGSVSTLTIQRTQQEDSAVYLCASSFTGLAVTDTQYFGPGTRLTVL.

This CDR3 reads CASSAAAGGTYNEQFF. The CDR3, as DNA: TGTGCCAGCAGTGCCGCAGCGGGAGGAACCTACAATGAGCAGTTCTTC. The chain recombines TRBV7-2 with TRBJ2-1; TRBD2 matches 9 bases. V was pared by 6 bases and J by 2 bases, with 8 bases of the junction left unmatched. Germline V CDR1 and CDR2: SGHTA, FQGNSA. The CDR3 runs to 16 residues.

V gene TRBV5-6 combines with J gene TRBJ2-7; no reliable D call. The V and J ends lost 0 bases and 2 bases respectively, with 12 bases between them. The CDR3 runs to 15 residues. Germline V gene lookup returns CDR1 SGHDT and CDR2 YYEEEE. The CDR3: CASSLGRATPYEQYF. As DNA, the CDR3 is TGTGCCAGCAGCTTGGGGCGAGCGACCCCCTACGAGCAGTACTTC.

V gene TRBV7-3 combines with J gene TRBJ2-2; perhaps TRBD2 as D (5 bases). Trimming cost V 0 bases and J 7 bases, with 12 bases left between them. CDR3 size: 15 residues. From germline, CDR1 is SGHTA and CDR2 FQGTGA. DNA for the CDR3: TGTGCCAGCAGCTTAACAGCGGCGGGTGGCGGGGAGCTGTTTTTT. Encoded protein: CASSLTAAGGGELFF.

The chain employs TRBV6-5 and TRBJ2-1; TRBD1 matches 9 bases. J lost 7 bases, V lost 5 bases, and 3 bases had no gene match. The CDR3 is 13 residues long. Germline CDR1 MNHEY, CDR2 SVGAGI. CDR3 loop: CASSTGGVNEQFF. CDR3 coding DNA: TGTGCCAGCAGTACAGGGGGCGTAAATGAGCAGTTCTTC.

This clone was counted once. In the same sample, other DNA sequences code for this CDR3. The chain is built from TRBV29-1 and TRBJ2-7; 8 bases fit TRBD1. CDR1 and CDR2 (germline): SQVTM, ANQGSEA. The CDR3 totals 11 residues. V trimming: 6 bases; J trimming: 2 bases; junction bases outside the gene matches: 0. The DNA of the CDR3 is TGCAGCGTGGGACAGGCCTACGAGCAGTACTTC. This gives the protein CSVGQAYEQYF.

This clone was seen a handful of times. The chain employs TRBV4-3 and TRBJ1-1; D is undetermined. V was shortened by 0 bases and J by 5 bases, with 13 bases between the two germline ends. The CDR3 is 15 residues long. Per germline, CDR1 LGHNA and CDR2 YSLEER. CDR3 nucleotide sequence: TGCGCCAGCAGCCAAGATCTAACCCCGGGGACTGAAGCTTTCTTT. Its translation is CASSQDLTPGTEAFF.

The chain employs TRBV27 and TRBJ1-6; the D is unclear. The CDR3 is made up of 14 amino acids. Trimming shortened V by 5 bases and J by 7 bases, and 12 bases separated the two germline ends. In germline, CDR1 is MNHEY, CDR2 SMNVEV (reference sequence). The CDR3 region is CASSSGHPNSPLHF. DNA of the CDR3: TGTGCCAGCAGTAGCGGTCACCCAAATTCACCCCTCCACTTT.

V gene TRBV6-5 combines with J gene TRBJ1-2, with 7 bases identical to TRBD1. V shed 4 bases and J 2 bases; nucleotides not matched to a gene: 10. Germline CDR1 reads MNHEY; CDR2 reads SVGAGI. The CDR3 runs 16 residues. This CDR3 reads CASSSDSLGGNYGYTF. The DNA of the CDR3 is TGTGCCAGCAGTTCAGACAGCCTAGGGGGCAACTATGGCTACACCTTC.

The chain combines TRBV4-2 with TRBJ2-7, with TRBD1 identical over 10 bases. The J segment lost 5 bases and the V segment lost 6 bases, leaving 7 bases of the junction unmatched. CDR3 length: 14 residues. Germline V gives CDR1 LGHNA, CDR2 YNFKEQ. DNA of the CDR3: TGTGCCAGCAGACCGGGACAGGGGATTGACGAGCAGTACTTC. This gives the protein CASRPGQGIDEQYF.

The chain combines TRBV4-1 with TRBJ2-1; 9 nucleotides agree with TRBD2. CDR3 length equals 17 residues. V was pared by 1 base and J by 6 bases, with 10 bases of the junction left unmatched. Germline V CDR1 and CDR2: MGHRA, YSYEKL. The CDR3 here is CASSQVAGGAFTNEQFF. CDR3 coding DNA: TGCGCCAGCAGCCAAGTTGCGGGGGGGGCATTTACCAATGAGCAGTTCTTC.

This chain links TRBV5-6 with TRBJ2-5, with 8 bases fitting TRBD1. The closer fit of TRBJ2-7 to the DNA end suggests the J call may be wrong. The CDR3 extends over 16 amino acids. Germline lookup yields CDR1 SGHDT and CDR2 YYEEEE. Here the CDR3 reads CASTVLNRGSSYEQYF. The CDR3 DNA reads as TGTGCCAGCACTGTTTTAAACAGGGGGAGCTCCTACGAGCAGTACTTC.

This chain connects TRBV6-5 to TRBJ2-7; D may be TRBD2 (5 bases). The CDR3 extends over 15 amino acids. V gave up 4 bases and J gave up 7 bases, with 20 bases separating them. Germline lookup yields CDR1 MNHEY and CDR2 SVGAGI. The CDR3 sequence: CASSFTSPGSGEQYF. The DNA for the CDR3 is TGTGCCAGCAGTTTTACGTCTCCAGGATCGGGGGAGCAGTACTTC.

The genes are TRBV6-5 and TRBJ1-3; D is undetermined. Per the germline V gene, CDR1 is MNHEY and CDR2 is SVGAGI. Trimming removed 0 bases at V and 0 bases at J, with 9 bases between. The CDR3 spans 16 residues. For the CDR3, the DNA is TGTGCCAGCAGTTACTCCCACTTTAGCTCTGGAAACACCATATATTTT. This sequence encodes CASSYSHFSSGNTIYF.